A selection of T cell receptor beta chains follows, all from one sample in a study of shared clonotypes between healthy human individuals. Some clones are missing from TCRdb's copy, which holds only in-frame ones; the method was immunoSEQ multiplex PCR. The repertoire includes about a million clones, roughly 72% of them detected once, and about 1.5% sits in the top ten. The sequencing sample was made of memory CD4+ T cells sorted from blood. All receptors come from a man in his late teens or twenties in good health. Each CDR3 is given with its conserved first and last residue. The order of the fields is V gene, D gene, J gene, clone size, CDR3 protein, CDR3 DNA. The D gene is left open where the match is weak. Rows may omit the clone size; those that give it use once, few, many or a size class.

TRBV12-5	NA	TRBJ2-2	NA	CASGSPLGGKNTGELFF	TGTGCTAGTGGTTCGCCCTTGGGGGGAAAGAACACCGGGGAGCTGTTTTTT
TRBV6-6	NA	TRBJ1-5	NA	CASSSPRTDLVAQHF	TGTGCCAGCAGTTCGCCCCGGACGGACCTAGTGGCCCAGCATTTT
TRBV5-1	TRBD2	TRBJ2-2	NA	CASSLRLASGTGELFF	TGCGCCAGCAGCCTAAGACTAGCGTCGGGCACCGGGGAGCTGTTTTTT
TRBV7-3	NA	TRBJ2-6	NA	CASSSLGSGANVLTF	TGTGCCAGCAGCTCTCTAGGCTCTGGGGCCAACGTCCTGACTTTC
TRBV4-1	NA	TRBJ2-5	NA	CASSQVGLLGSTLGETQYF	TGCGCCAGCAGCCAAGTCGGCCTCCTTGGGTCCACCCTGGGGGAGACCCAGTACTTC
TRBV7-2	NA	TRBJ2-7	NA	CASSVGTPIRYEQYF	TGTGCCAGCAGCGTAGGGACACCCATTCGGTACGAGCAGTACTTC
TRBV18	NA	TRBJ1-6	NA	CASSPSTRQENSPLHF	TGTGCCAGCTCACCATCTACTCGACAGGAGAATTCACCCCTCCACTTT
TRBV2	TRBD2	TRBJ2-5	NA	CASTVVRPGTSGRASSETQYF	TGTGCCAGCACGGTAGTTCGCCCCGGGACTAGCGGGAGGGCCTCGTCAGAGACCCAGTACTTC
TRBV23-1	NA	TRBJ2-5	NA	CASSQYSLREETQYF	TGCGCCAGCAGTCAATATTCCCTGCGGGAAGAGACCCAGTACTTC
TRBV7-8	TRBD1	TRBJ2-1	NA	CASSFGTGNYNEQFF	TGTGCCAGCAGCTTCGGGACAGGGAATTACAATGAGCAGTTCTTC
TRBV15	NA	TRBJ2-3	once	CATSREKDATDTQYF	TGTGCCACCAGCAGAGAGAAGGACGCCACAGATACGCAGTATTTT